The TCR beta chain under discussion was sequenced for a study of Ad26.COV2.S vaccination and SARS-CoV-2 variants. Turning to the study itself: The COV1001 Ad26.COV2.S trial arm included the donor. Intramuscular Ad26.COV2.S doses were given once or twice, 56 days apart.

The V end lost 0 bases, the J end lost 0 bases, and 5 bases lay between the germline ends. CDR3 length: 14 residues. The germline V gene encodes CDR1 SGDLS and CDR2 YYNGEE. Sequencing was performed with immunoSEQ multiplex PCR; in TCRdb, only in-frame clones are kept and a portion is missing. Here the sample spans a few hundred thousand clones, around four fifths being singletons. Findings of the study overall: Once vaccination had occurred, spike-specific CD8+ and CD4+ T cell responses reportedly showed substantial breadth. The TCR breadth and depth analyses may have understated or missed part of the total T cell responses.

In the case of this clone: Its specificity is unknown.

As to treatment: roughly 19 received Ad26.COV2.S at low or high dose, single or two shots; roughly five received placebo; per-sample allocation not given. Samples analyzed were those drawn on day 63 after the first vaccine or placebo injection. This chain links TRBV9 with TRBJ2-3, with D unclear. The input for sequencing was peripheral blood, taken in a trial of Ad26.COV2.S vaccine versus placebo. The receptor was isolated from a person between 18 and 65 years old who received the Ad26.COV2.S COVID-19 vaccine or a placebo. This CDR3 is CASSVEVSTDTQYF. In nucleotides, the CDR3 is TGTGCCAGCAGCGTAGAAGTGAGCACAGATACGCAGTATTTT.